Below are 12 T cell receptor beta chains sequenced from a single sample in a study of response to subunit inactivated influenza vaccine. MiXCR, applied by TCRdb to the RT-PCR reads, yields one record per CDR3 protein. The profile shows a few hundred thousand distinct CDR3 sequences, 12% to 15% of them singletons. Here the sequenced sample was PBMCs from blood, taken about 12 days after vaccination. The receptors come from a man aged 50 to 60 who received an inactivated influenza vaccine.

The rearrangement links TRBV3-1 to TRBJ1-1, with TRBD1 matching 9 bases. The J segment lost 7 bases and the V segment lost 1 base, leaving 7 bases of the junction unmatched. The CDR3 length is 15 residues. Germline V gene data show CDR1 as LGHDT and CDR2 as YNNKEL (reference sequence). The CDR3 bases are TGTGCCAGCAGCCAAGCGGGGACAGGGTTGGGTGAAGCTTTCTTT. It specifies CASSQAGTGLGEAFF.

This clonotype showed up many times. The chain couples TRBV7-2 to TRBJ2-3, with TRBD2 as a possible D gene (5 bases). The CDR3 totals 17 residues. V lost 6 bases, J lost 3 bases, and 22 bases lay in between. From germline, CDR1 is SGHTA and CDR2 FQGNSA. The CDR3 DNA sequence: TGTGCCAGCAGTTTAAGCCCTCCCCGCCGCGGGACAGATACGCAGTATTTT. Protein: CASSLSPPRRGTDTQYF.

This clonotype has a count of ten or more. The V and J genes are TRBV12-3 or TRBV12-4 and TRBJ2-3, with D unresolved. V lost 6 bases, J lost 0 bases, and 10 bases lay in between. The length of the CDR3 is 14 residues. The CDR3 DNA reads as TGTGCCAGCAGAATGGGATTTAGCACAGATACGCAGTATTTT. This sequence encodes CASRMGFSTDTQYF.

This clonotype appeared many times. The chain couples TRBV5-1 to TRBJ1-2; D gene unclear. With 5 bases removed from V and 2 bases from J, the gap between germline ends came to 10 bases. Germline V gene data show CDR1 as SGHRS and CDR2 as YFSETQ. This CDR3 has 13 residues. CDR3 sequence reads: CASRRAPNYGYTF. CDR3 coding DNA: TGCGCCAGCAGGAGGGCACCAAACTATGGCTACACCTTC. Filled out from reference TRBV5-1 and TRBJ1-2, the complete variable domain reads KAGVTQTPRYLIKTRGQQVTLSCSPISGHRSVSWYQQTPGQGLQFLFEYFSETQRNKGNFPGRFSGRQFSNSRSEMNVSTLELGDSALYLCASRRAPNYGYTFGSGTRLTVV.

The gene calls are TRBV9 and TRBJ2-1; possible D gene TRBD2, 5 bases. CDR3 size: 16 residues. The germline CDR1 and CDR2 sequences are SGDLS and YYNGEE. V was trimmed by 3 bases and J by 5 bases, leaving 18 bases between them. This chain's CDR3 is CASSDKRFPTNNEQFF. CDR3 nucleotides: TGTGCCAGCAGCGATAAGCGGTTCCCAACGAACAATGAGCAGTTCTTC. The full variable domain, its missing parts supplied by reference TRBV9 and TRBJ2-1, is DSGVTQTPKHLITATGQRVTLRCSPRSGDLSVYWYQQSLDQGLQFLIQYYNGEERAKGNILERFSAQQFPDLHSELNLSSLELGDSALYFCASSDKRFPTNNEQFFGPGTRLTVL.

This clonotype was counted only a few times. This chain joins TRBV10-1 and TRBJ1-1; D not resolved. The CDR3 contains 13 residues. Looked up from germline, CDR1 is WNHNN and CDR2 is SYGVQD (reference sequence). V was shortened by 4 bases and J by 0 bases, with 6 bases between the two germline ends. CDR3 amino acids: CASSAILNTEAFF. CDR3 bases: TGCGCCAGCAGTGCCATACTGAACACTGAAGCTTTCTTT.

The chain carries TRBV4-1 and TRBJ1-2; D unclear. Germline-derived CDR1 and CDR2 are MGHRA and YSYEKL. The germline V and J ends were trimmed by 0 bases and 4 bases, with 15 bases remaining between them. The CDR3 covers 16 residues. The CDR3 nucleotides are TGCGCCAGCAGCCAAGATAAGCTAGAGGGCGGCTATGGCTACACCTTC. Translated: CASSQDKLEGGYGYTF.

In DNA form, the CDR3 reads TGCAGCGTCCTCGAATTTGCGGAGGCCTACCAAGAGACCCAGTACTTC. This sequence encodes CSVLEFAEAYQETQYF. The rearrangement uses TRBV29-1 and TRBJ2-5; tentatively, D is TRBD2 (5 bases). The CDR3 covers 16 residues. CDR1 SQVTM and CDR2 ANQGSEA come from the germline V gene. The V end was cut by 6 bases, the J end by 0 bases, with 20 bases between.

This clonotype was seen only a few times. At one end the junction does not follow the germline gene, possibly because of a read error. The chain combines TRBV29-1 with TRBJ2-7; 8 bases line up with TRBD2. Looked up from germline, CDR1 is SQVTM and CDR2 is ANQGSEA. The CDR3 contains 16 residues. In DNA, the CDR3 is TGCAGCGTAGAAGAAAGCGGGAGCGCATCTTCGGGCGAGCAGTACTTC. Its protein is CSVEESGSASSGEQYF.

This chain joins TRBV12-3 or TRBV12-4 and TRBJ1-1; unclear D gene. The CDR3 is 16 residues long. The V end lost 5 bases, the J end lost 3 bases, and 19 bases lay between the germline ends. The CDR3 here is CASSAPGTTTDTEAFF. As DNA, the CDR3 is TGTGCCAGCAGTGCCCCGGGAACAACGACGGACACTGAAGCTTTCTTT.

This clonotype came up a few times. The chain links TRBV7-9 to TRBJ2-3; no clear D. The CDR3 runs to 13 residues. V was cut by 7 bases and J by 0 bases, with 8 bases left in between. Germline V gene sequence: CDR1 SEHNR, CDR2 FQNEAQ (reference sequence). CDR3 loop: CASMEGSTDTQYF. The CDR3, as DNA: TGTGCCAGCATGGAAGGGAGCACAGATACGCAGTATTTT.

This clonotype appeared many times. This CDR3 reads CASRLLAGGPIEQYF. CDR3 coding DNA: TGTGCCAGCAGATTACTAGCGGGAGGGCCGATTGAGCAGTACTTC. This rearrangement joins TRBV7-2 to TRBJ2-7; 13 nucleotides agree with TRBD2. CDR1 is SGHTA and CDR2 is FQGNSA in the germline V gene. With V trimmed by 6 bases and J by 7 bases, 9 bases remained unmatched. This CDR3 is built from 15 residues.